The entry that follows covers one TCR beta chain sequence. Its antigen is still unknown. Genomic DNA per cell subset filled all wells of several immunoSEQ plates. Generated by immunoSEQ multiplex PCR, the TCRdb table keeps only in-frame clones and is missing some. The data hold approximately 740,000 clones, with about 74% observed a single time. This sample is part of a study of shared clonotypes between healthy human individuals. Overall study results and limits: Unshared clonotypes carried lower generation probabilities than those common to all four donors.

V was trimmed by 5 bases and J by 0 bases, leaving 16 bases between them. The CDR3 is 16 amino acids. CDR1 is LNHDA, CDR2 SQIVND, per germline (reference sequence). Both subsets, CD45RA+ naive and CD45RA-negative memory, were split from the CD4+ cells. This clonotype was sampled from a woman aged 25 to 39 in good health. Specimen: memory CD4+ T cells sorted from blood. Subset here: CD45RA-negative fraction. The chain joins TRBV19 to TRBJ1-1; perhaps TRBD1 as D (5 bases). DNA of the CDR3: TGTGCCAGTAGTGCCAGCCCGGGGACTATGAACACTGAAGCTTTCTTT. This codes for CASSASPGTMNTEAFF. Looking up the rest from reference TRBV19 and TRBJ1-1 gives the full variable domain: DGGITQSPKYLFRKEGQNVTLSCEQNLNHDAMYWYRQDPGQGLRLIYYSQIVNDFQKGDIAEGYSVSREKKESFPLTVTSAQKNPTAFYLCASSASPGTMNTEAFFGQGTRLTVV.